This T cell receptor (beta chain) was captured in a study of T cells after yellow fever vaccination. At least ten counts were recorded for this clonotype. Antigen unknown. TCRdb passed the 5' RACE reads through MiXCR, listing each CDR3 protein once. The sample carries some 110,000 distinct CDR3 sequences, 8.4% recorded once. V lost 2 bases, J lost 2 bases, and 16 bases lay in between. This CDR3 contains 15 residues. Germline CDR1 is SQVTM and CDR2 is ANQGSEA. Study-level points and caveats: Researchers cautioned that FACS-sorted repertoires could harbor abundant clonotypes contaminating from the bulk population.

The chain employs TRBV29-1 and TRBJ2-7; perhaps TRBD1 as D (6 bases). Here the sequenced sample was CD8+ T cells sorted from PBMCs, taken 45 days after the yellow fever booster vaccination. The sequence was collected from a man aged 30 to 45 who received the YFV17D yellow fever vaccine. DNA of the CDR3: TGCAGCGTTGAATTCGGGACAAAATATCCCTACGAGCAGTACTTC. Its protein product is CSVEFGTKYPYEQYF.